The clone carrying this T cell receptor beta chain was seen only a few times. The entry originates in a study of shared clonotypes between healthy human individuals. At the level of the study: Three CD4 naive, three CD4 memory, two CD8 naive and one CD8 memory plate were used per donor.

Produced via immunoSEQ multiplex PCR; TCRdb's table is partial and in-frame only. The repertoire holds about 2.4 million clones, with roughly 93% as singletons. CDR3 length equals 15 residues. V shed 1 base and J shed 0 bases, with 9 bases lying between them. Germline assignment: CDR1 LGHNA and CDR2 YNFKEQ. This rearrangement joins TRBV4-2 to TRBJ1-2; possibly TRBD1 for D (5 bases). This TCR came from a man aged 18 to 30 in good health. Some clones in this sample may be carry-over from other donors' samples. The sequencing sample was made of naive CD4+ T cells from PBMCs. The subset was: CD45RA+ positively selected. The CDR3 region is CASSQARDANYGYTF. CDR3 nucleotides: TGTGCCAGCAGCCAAGCGAGGGACGCTAACTATGGCTACACCTTC.